The 30 T cell receptor beta chains given below trace back to one sample, sequenced in a study of blood T cell repertoires in COVID-19. The repertoire was sequenced with immunoSEQ multiplex PCR; TCRdb's copy has only in-frame clones and lacks some. The sample lists about 140,000 clones, roughly 89% occurring once. Specimen: peripheral blood. These receptors were collected from a human donor in a cohort sampled during active COVID-19.

V gene TRBV27 combines with J gene TRBJ2-3; D possibly corresponds to TRBD2 (5 bases). V dropped 3 bases and J dropped 1 base, with 5 bases sitting between them. This CDR3 contains 13 residues. The germline V gene has CDR1 MNHEY and CDR2 SMNVEV (reference sequence). The CDR3 protein is CASSFSGTDTQYF. The CDR3 region has the DNA TGTGCCAGCAGTTTTAGCGGCACAGATACGCAGTATTTT.

The genes are TRBV5-1 and TRBJ2-5, with a tentative D call TRBD2 (5 bases). Looked up from germline, CDR1 is SGHRS and CDR2 is YFSETQ. The V end lost 4 bases, the J end lost 1 base, and 17 bases lay between the germline ends. The CDR3 extends over 16 amino acids. CDR3 sequence reads: CASSPGLALLQETQYF. CDR3 DNA: TGCGCCAGCAGCCCCGGCCTAGCCCTACTCCAAGAGACCCAGTACTTC.

The V and J genes are TRBV5-8 and TRBJ2-5; TRBD2 matches 8 bases. V lost 4 bases and J lost 5; bases outside the gene matches: 10. CDR3 length: 15 amino acids. Germline lookup yields CDR1 SGHTS and CDR2 YDEGEE. The CDR3 sequence is CASSTRTSFWETQYF. The CDR3 DNA sequence: TGTGCCAGCAGCACCCGGACTAGCTTCTGGGAGACCCAGTACTTC.

V is TRBV19 and J is TRBJ1-2; D is possibly TRBD1 (5 bases). CDR1 is LNHDA and CDR2 is SQIVND in the germline V gene (reference sequence). V was shortened by 1 base and J by 8 bases, with 8 bases between the two germline ends. The CDR3 consists of 12 residues. This CDR3 is CASSIAGQGYTF. The CDR3 DNA reads TGTGCCAGTAGTATAGCAGGGCAGGGCTACACCTTC.

This clone was seen a single time. V and J are TRBV5-8 and TRBJ1-1; 7 nucleotides agree with TRBD1. V shed 3 bases and J 1 base; nucleotides not matched to a gene: 9. From germline, CDR1 is SGHTS and CDR2 YDEGEE. The CDR3 has 16 residues. This CDR3 is CASSSLPGQPNTEAFF. The CDR3 DNA reads as TGTGCCAGCAGCTCATTACCGGGACAGCCGAACACTGAAGCTTTCTTT.

This rearrangement joins TRBV6-1 to TRBJ1-5; tentative D call: TRBD1 (6 bases). Looked up from germline, CDR1 is MNHNS and CDR2 is SASEGT. Trimming took 2 bases from V and 7 from J, leaving 18 bases between them. There are 16 residues in the CDR3. CDR3 nucleotides: TGTGCCAGCAGTGAATATGAGGGACAACTTACCCAGCCCCAGCATTTT. Encoded protein: CASSEYEGQLTQPQHF.

The chain joins TRBV5-5 to TRBJ1-1; D call uncertain. Per the germline V gene, CDR1 is SGHKS and CDR2 is YYEKEE (reference sequence). This CDR3 has 14 residues. V lost 2 bases, J lost 7 bases, and 15 bases lay in between. The CDR3 DNA reads as TGTGCCAGCAGCTTACAGCCTTCCGGGGATGAAGCTTTCTTT. Encoded protein: CASSLQPSGDEAFF.

V usage is TRBV5-1 and J usage is TRBJ1-1; tentative D call: TRBD1 (6 bases). In germline, CDR1 is SGHRS, CDR2 YFSETQ. V lost 0 bases and J 1 base, leaving 10 bases between the germline ends. This CDR3 has 15 amino acids. The DNA of the CDR3 is TGCGCCAGCAGCTTGGTAGGGACACCGAACACTGAAGCTTTCTTT. Protein product: CASSLVGTPNTEAFF.

The rearrangement uses TRBV28 and TRBJ1-3, with D uncertain. The CDR3 contains 15 residues. Germline loops: CDR1 MDHEN, CDR2 SYDVKM. Deletions cut 6 bases from V and 1 base from J, with 13 bases between. DNA of the CDR3: TGTGCCAGCAGCCAACCGGGATCATCTGGAAACACCATATATTTT. Amino acids: CASSQPGSSGNTIYF.

The chain has TRBV7-2 and TRBJ1-1, with 8 bases identical to TRBD1. Germline V gives CDR1 SGHTA, CDR2 FQGNSA. J gave up 4 bases and V 5 bases, and 3 bases lay outside the gene matches. The CDR3 sequence is 13 residues long. The CDR3 loop is CASSRTGGTEAFF. CDR3 sequence (DNA): TGTGCCAGCAGCCGTACAGGGGGCACTGAAGCTTTCTTT. Based on the CDR3 plus reference TRBV7-2 and TRBJ1-1, the full variable domain is GAGVSQSPSNKVTEKGKDVELRCDPISGHTALYWYRQSLGQGLEFLIYFQGNSAPDKSGLPSDRFSAERTGGSVSTLTIQRTQQEDSAVYLCASSRTGGTEAFFGQGTRLTVV.

The chain combines TRBV7-2 with TRBJ2-4; D is unresolved. This CDR3 contains 16 residues. V dropped 2 bases and J dropped 2 bases, with 13 bases sitting between them. CDR1 is SGHTA and CDR2 is FQGNSA in the germline V gene. CDR3 bases: TGTGCCAGCAGCTTATTAATCCAGAACCCCAAAAACATTCAGTACTTC. Translating gives CASSLLIQNPKNIQYF.

To note about this clone: This specimen includes other DNA sequences encoding the same CDR3. V is TRBV9 and J is TRBJ2-1, with TRBD2 matching over 11 bases. Germline values: CDR1 SGDLS, CDR2 YYNGEE. V shed 2 bases, J shed 4 bases, and the junction held 2 bases outside the gene matches. This CDR3 contains 15 residues. CDR3 bases: TGTGCCAGCAGCGTTGGGACTAGCGGTTACAATGAGCAGTTCTTC. Its protein is CASSVGTSGYNEQFF.

The chain recombines TRBV7-2 with TRBJ2-1; 7 bases fit TRBD2. CDR3 size: 13 residues. The J segment lost 3 bases and the V segment lost 9 bases, leaving 5 bases of the junction unmatched. Germline assignment: CDR1 SGHTA and CDR2 FQGNSA. CDR3 nucleotide sequence: TGTGCCAGTCAGCGGGGCGACTACAATGAGCAGTTCTTC. Its translation is CASQRGDYNEQFF.

The chain has TRBV11-2 and TRBJ2-2; 7 nucleotides line up with TRBD1. The CDR3 runs 16 residues. Germline CDR1 and CDR2: SGHAT and FQNNGV. The trim removed 1 base at V and 3 bases at J, leaving 5 bases unmatched. CDR3 amino acids: CASSLGTQGYTGELFF. The CDR3 coding sequence is TGTGCCAGCAGCTTAGGGACACAGGGGTACACCGGGGAGCTGTTTTTT.

The V gene is TRBV2, the J gene TRBJ2-1; D perhaps matches TRBD2 (5 bases). V dropped 3 bases and J dropped 9 bases, with 12 bases sitting between them. The CDR3 runs to 13 residues. Germline CDR1 reads SNHLY; CDR2 reads FYNNEI. CDR3 in amino acids: CASSEEIAIEQFF. CDR3 coding DNA: TGTGCCAGCAGTGAGGAGATAGCGATTGAGCAGTTCTTC.

The chain couples TRBV7-8 to TRBJ1-1; TRBD1 agrees at 9 bases. The V and J ends lost 2 bases and 7 bases, in that order; junction bases with no gene match: 8. The CDR3 has 15 residues. The germline V gene has CDR1 SGHVS and CDR2 FQNEAQ. In DNA form, the CDR3 reads TGTGCCAGCAGCTTATTCCGGGACAGGGCCTTTGAAGCTTTCTTT. Residues: CASSLFRDRAFEAFF.

This clone was detected ten times or more. The rearrangement links TRBV5-1 to TRBJ1-2; weak D call: TRBD1 (5 bases). CDR1 and CDR2 (germline): SGHRS, YFSETQ. Between the trimmed V and J ends, which lost 0 bases and 9 bases, there was a span of 15 bases. The CDR3 is 14 residues long. The CDR3 nucleotides read TGCGCCAGCAGCTTGGGACTAGGGGACCGCCGCTACACCTTC. This translates into CASSLGLGDRRYTF.

The chain joins TRBV5-5 to TRBJ1-1; TRBD1 aligns across 9 bases. The CDR3 extends over 15 amino acids. Germline lookup yields CDR1 SGHKS and CDR2 YYEKEE (reference sequence). After removal of 4 bases from V and 5 bases from J, the junction contained 9 bases not matched to a gene. For the CDR3, the DNA is TGTGCCAGCAGCGCCGGACAGGGGAGATGGACTGAAGCTTTCTTT. It specifies CASSAGQGRWTEAFF.

This clone was recorded only once. The rearrangement links TRBV9 to TRBJ1-1; 8 bases agree with TRBD1. The CDR3 runs 13 residues. Per germline, CDR1 SGDLS and CDR2 YYNGEE. V was clipped by 0 bases and J by 7 bases; unmatched bases: 2. CDR3 protein: CASSVGTGNEAFF. The CDR3, as DNA: TGTGCCAGCAGCGTAGGGACAGGGAATGAAGCTTTCTTT.

The chain links TRBV5-1 to TRBJ2-7; D may be TRBD2 (5 bases). This CDR3 is built from 14 residues. Germline V CDR1 and CDR2: SGHRS, YFSETQ. The V and J ends lost 3 bases and 2 bases respectively, with 12 bases between them. The CDR3 nucleotides are TGCGCCAGCAGCTCCTACAGCGGTACCTACGAGCAGTACTTC. Translated: CASSSYSGTYEQYF.

This sequence joins TRBV11-1 and TRBJ1-3; the D gene is possibly TRBD1 (5 bases). The germline V and J ends were trimmed by 4 bases and 0 bases, with 7 bases remaining between them. The germline V gene has CDR1 SGHAT and CDR2 FQDESV (reference sequence). This CDR3 is built from 14 residues. The CDR3 loop reads CASSSGGSGNTIYF. In DNA, the CDR3 is TGTGCCAGCAGCTCCGGGGGCTCTGGAAACACCATATATTTT.

This clone was counted a single time. The J gene is TRBJ2-5, the V gene TRBV3-1 (or the pseudogene TRBV3-2), with D perhaps matching TRBD2 (5 bases). The CDR3 has 15 residues. Deletions cut 1 base from V and 5 bases from J, with 14 bases between. CDR1 LGHDT and CDR2 YNNKEL come from the germline V gene (reference sequence). DNA for the CDR3: TGTGCCAGCAGCCAAGTAGGCCCTAGGGAGGAGACCCAGTACTTC. Translating it yields CASSQVGPREETQYF.

This clone was picked up a small number of times. The chain joins TRBV3-1 (or the pseudogene TRBV3-2) to TRBJ1-6; TRBD1 matches at 9 bases. Germline V gene sequence: CDR1 LGHDT, CDR2 YNNKEL (reference sequence). CDR3 length: 17 residues. Unmatched junction bases numbered 11, after V lost 3 bases and J lost 8 bases. For the CDR3, the DNA is TGTGCCAGCAGCCAGGGGAGTGAGGACAGGGGTGATTCACCCCTCCACTTT. It encodes CASSQGSEDRGDSPLHF.

The chain joins TRBV21-1 to TRBJ2-2; TRBD1 is the table's D call and was not checked against the DNA. TRBV21-1 is termed a pseudogene. This CDR3 is built from 15 residues. The CDR3 region has the DNA TGTGCCAGCAGCAGTCACAGGCCGCCTACCGGGGAGCTGTTTTTT. Translating it yields CASSSHRPPTGELFF.

The chain links TRBV27 to TRBJ2-5, with 11 positions matching TRBD2. In germline, CDR1 is MNHEY, CDR2 SMNVEV (reference sequence). This CDR3 comprises 17 residues. V gave up 6 bases and J gave up 1 base; unmatched junction bases: 10. The CDR3, as DNA: TGTGCCAGCAGCCTTAGCGGGGGGGAATGGAGCCAAGAGACCCAGTACTTC. Its translation: CASSLSGGEWSQETQYF.

This chain uses TRBV6-1 with TRBJ2-5, with 10 bases aligning to TRBD1. There are 17 residues in the CDR3. The V and J ends lost 4 bases and 3 bases, in that order; junction bases with no gene match: 11. CDR1 and CDR2 from the germline V gene are MNHNS and SASEGT. The DNA of the CDR3 is TGTGCCAGCAGTGCCTACCATGGGACAGGGGAGAAAGAGACCCAGTACTTC. It is translated as CASSAYHGTGEKETQYF.

V gene TRBV7-3 combines with J gene TRBJ2-7; D perhaps matches TRBD1 (5 bases). Trimming removed 3 bases from V and 2 bases from J, with 11 bases in between. The germline V gene has CDR1 SGHTA and CDR2 FQGTGA. This CDR3 contains 14 residues. The CDR3 DNA is TGTGCCAGCAGCTTGCATCAAGGGGCCTACGAGCAGTACTTC. It specifies CASSLHQGAYEQYF.

The chain is built from TRBV7-8 and TRBJ1-2; D possibly corresponds to TRBD1 (5 bases). Trimming removed 5 bases from V and 7 bases from J, with 14 bases in between. There are 13 residues in the CDR3. Germline CDR1 reads SGHVS; CDR2 reads FQNEAQ. The CDR3 is CASSPDMGGGYTF. The CDR3 DNA sequence: TGTGCCAGCAGCCCAGACATGGGGGGTGGCTACACCTTC. The variable domain in full, with the rest retrieved from reference TRBV7-8 and TRBJ1-2, is GAGVSQSPRYKVAKRGQDVALRCDPISGHVSLFWYQQALGQGPEFLTYFQNEAQLDKSGLPSDRFFAERPEGSVSTLKIQRTQQEDSAVYLCASSPDMGGGYTFGSGTRLTVV.

The chain joins TRBV10-3 to TRBJ2-5; perhaps TRBD2 as D (6 bases). CDR1 and CDR2 from the germline V gene are ENHRY and SYGVKD. The V end lost 4 bases, the J end lost 2 bases, and 8 bases lay between the germline ends. The CDR3 is made up of 13 amino acids. Here the CDR3 DNA reads TGTGCCATCAGTGTGGCGGGGCAAGAGACCCAGTACTTC. It encodes CAISVAGQETQYF.

V is TRBV15 and J is TRBJ1-1; D is unresolved. Trimming took off 1 base at V and 0 bases at J, with 9 bases between the two ends. Per germline, CDR1 LNHNV and CDR2 YYDKDF (reference sequence). This CDR3 comprises 15 residues. The chain's CDR3 is CATSRGGWLNTEAFF. Here the CDR3 DNA reads TGTGCCACCAGCAGAGGCGGCTGGTTGAACACTGAAGCTTTCTTT. The variable domain in full, completed from reference TRBV15 and TRBJ1-1, reads DAMVIQNPRYQVTQFGKPVTLSCSQTLNHNVMYWYQQKSSQAPKLLFHYYDKDFNNEADTPDNFQSRRPNTSFCFLDIRSPGLGDTAMYLCATSRGGWLNTEAFFGQGTRLTVV.